Following are 11 T cell receptor beta chains from one sample sequenced in a study of PD-1 blockade in classical Hodgkin lymphoma. Generated by immunoSEQ multiplex PCR, the TCRdb table keeps only in-frame clones and is missing some. This table has more than 15,000 clones, 70% to 90% appearing once. All patients experienced relapse after autologous stem cell transplantation, and brentuximab vedotin exposure was variable. The sequences come from peripheral blood mononuclear cells (PBMCs), collected before the second cycle of nivolumab. These receptors came from a human donor with classical Hodgkin lymphoma.

V gene TRBV10-3 combines with J gene TRBJ2-1, with 11 bases identical to TRBD2. Germline trimming cut 4 bases from V and 7 bases from J; bases unmatched to any gene: 6. The CDR3 contains 15 residues. Germline-derived CDR1 and CDR2 are ENHRY and SYGVKD. CDR3: CAISVGSGGANEQFF. CDR3 DNA: TGTGCCATCAGTGTCGGTAGCGGGGGGGCTAATGAGCAGTTCTTC.

The chain combines TRBV27 with TRBJ1-5; tentative D call: TRBD1 (5 bases). Looked up from germline, CDR1 is MNHEY and CDR2 is SMNVEV (reference sequence). Trimming pared 7 bases from V and 5 bases from J, leaving 12 bases between. The CDR3 has 13 amino acids. Here the CDR3 DNA reads TGTGCCAGCATAAGGGGTTTGGATCAGCCCCAGCATTTT. Protein product: CASIRGLDQPQHF.

The chain combines TRBV19 with TRBJ2-7, with D perhaps TRBD1 or TRBD2 (6 bases each). The V end lost 5 bases, the J end lost 6 bases, and 17 bases lay between the germline ends. CDR3 length: 14 amino acids. Germline CDR1 LNHDA, CDR2 SQIVND (reference sequence). CDR3 sequence reads: CASSVPGGSGEQYF. In nucleotides, the CDR3 is TGTGCCAGTAGTGTCCCCGGGGGCTCGGGCGAGCAGTACTTC.

V usage is TRBV6-1 and J usage is TRBJ1-2; the match to TRBD1 covers 7 bases. CDR1 and CDR2 (germline): MNHNS, SASEGT. Losses at the gene ends were 11 bases for V and 7 bases for J; bases not matched to a gene: 13. The CDR3 is 13 residues long. The CDR3 DNA reads TGTGCCTTAGCCGGGACAGAAGTTGGTGGCTACACCTTC. Protein sequence: CALAGTEVGGYTF.

The chain combines TRBV5-1 with TRBJ1-5; 8 bases agree with TRBD1. J lost 1 base, V lost 10 bases, and 19 bases had no gene match. CDR3 size: 18 residues. The germline V gene encodes CDR1 SGHRS and CDR2 YFSETQ. The CDR3 nucleotides read TGCGCCGGGATGAAAGGACAGGGAGGATCGGGGAGCAATCAGCCCCAGCATTTT. Translating gives CAGMKGQGGSGSNQPQHF. Together with reference TRBV5-1 and TRBJ1-5, the CDR3 gives the full variable domain: KAGVTQTPRYLIKTRGQQVTLSCSPISGHRSVSWYQQTPGQGLQFLFEYFSETQRNKGNFPGRFSGRQFSNSRSEMNVSTLELGDSALYLCAGMKGQGGSGSNQPQHFGDGTRLSIL.

The chain links TRBV4-1 to TRBJ1-1; maybe TRBD1 (6 bases). Germline CDR1 is MGHRA and CDR2 is YSYEKL. This CDR3 is built from 16 residues. The germline V and J ends were trimmed by 1 base and 4 bases, with 16 bases remaining between them. The CDR3 nucleotides are TGCGCCAGCAGCCAAGGGATTGACAGGCCGATCACTGAAGCTTTCTTT. This sequence encodes CASSQGIDRPITEAFF.

This sequence joins TRBV9 and TRBJ2-7, with unresolved D. The CDR3 length is 16 residues. The ends were cut back, 4 bases at V and 0 bases at J, with 17 bases in the middle. Germline CDR1 and CDR2: SGDLS and YYNGEE. The CDR3 DNA follows: TGTGCCAGCAGCCCCCCGACTGACCCCAGCTCCTACGAGCAGTACTTC. Translated, it gives CASSPPTDPSSYEQYF.

The J gene is TRBJ1-5, the V gene TRBV27; D is unclear. The CDR3 has 14 residues. V dropped 10 bases and J dropped 4 bases, with 17 bases sitting between them. Per germline, CDR1 MNHEY and CDR2 SMNVEV (reference sequence). The CDR3 spells CATAGGIGNQPQHF. In DNA form, the CDR3 reads TGTGCCACCGCGGGAGGGATAGGGAATCAGCCCCAGCATTTT.

This clone came up once. The rearrangement joins TRBV5-1 to TRBJ2-5; D possibly corresponds to TRBD2 (5 bases). Germline-derived CDR1 and CDR2 are SGHRS and YFSETQ. The CDR3 runs 15 residues. The ends were cut back, 2 bases at V and 5 bases at J, with 16 bases in the middle. CDR3 nucleotides: TGCGCCAGCAGCTTCTCTAGCCTGGATACGGAGACCCAGTACTTC. This translates into CASSFSSLDTETQYF.

The V gene is TRBV10-3, the J gene TRBJ2-5, with TRBD1 identical over 9 bases. The CDR3 extends over 15 amino acids. The J segment lost 2 bases and the V segment lost 6 bases, leaving 7 bases of the junction unmatched. CDR1 is ENHRY and CDR2 is SYGVKD in the germline V gene. CDR3 DNA: TGTGCCATCAGCGCCCCGGGACAGGGTCAAGAGACCCAGTACTTC. Protein sequence: CAISAPGQGQETQYF.

The chain carries TRBV6-5 and TRBJ1-5; D is ambiguous. Trimming stripped 5 bases from V and 2 bases from J, with 13 bases between. Germline CDR1 reads MNHEY; CDR2 reads SVGAGI. The CDR3 has 15 residues. As DNA, the CDR3 is TGTGCCAGCAGTACCTCAGGAGGCGGCAATCAGCCCCAGCATTTT. It translates to CASSTSGGGNQPQHF.